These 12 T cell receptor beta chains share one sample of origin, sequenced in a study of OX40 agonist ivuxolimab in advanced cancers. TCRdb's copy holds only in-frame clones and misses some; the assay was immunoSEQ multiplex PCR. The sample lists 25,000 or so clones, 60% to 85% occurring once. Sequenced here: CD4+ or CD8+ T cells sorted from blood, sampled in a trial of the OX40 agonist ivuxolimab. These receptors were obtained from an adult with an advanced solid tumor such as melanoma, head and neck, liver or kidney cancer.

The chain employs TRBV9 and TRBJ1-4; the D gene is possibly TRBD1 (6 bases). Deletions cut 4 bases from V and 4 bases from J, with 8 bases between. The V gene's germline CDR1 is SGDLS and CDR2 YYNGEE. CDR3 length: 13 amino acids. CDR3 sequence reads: CASSRDINEKLFF. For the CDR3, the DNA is TGTGCCAGCAGCCGGGACATTAATGAAAAACTGTTTTTT.

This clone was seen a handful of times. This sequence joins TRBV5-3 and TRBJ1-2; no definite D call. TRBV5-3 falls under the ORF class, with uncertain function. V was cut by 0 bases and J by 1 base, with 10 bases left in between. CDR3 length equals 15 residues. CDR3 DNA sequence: TGTGCCAGAAGCTTGGACCCGATATTTAACTATGGCTACACCTTC. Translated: CARSLDPIFNYGYTF.

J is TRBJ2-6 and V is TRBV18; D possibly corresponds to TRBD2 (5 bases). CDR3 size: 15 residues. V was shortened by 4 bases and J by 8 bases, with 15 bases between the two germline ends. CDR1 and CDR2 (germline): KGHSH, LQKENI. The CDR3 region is CASSRVARGTNVLTF. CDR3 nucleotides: TGTGCCAGCTCACGGGTAGCGAGAGGGACCAACGTCCTGACTTTC. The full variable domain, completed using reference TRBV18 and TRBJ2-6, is NAGVMQNPRHLVRRRGQEARLRCSPMKGHSHVYWYRQLPEEGLKFMVYLQKENIIDESGMPKERFSAEFPKEGPSILRIQQVVRGDSAAYFCASSRVARGTNVLTFGAGSRLTVL.

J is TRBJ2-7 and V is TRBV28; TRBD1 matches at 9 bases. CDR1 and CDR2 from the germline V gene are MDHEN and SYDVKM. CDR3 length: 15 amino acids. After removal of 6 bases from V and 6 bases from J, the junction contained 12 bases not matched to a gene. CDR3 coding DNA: TGTGCCAGCAGACGTGACAGGGGGGGCTCGGGCGAGCAGTACTTC. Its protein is CASRRDRGGSGEQYF.

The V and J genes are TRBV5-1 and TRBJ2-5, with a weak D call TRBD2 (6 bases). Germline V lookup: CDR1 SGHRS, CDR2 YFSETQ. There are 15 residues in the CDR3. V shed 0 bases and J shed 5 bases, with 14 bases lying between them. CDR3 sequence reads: CASSLGHGSGETQYF. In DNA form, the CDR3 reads TGCGCCAGCAGCTTGGGCCACGGGAGCGGGGAGACCCAGTACTTC.

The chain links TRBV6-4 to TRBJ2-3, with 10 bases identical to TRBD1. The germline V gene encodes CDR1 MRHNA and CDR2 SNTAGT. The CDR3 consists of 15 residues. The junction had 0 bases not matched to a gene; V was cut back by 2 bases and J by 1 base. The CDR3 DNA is TGTGCCAGCAGTGACGGGACAGGGGGCACAGATACGCAGTATTTT. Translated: CASSDGTGGTDTQYF.

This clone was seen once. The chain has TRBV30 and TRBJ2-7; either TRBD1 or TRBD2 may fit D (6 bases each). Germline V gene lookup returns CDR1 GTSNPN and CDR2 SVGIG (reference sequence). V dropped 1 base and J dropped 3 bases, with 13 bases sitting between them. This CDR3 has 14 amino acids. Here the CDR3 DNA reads TGTGCCTGGAGTGGGGGGGACAAAGGCTACGAGCAGTACTTC. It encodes CAWSGGDKGYEQYF.

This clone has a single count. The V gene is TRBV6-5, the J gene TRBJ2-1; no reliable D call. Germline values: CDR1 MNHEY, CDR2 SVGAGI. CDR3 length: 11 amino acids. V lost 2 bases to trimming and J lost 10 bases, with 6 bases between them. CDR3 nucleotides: TGTGCCAGCAGTTACGGTAGGGAGCAGTTCTTC. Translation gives CASSYGREQFF.

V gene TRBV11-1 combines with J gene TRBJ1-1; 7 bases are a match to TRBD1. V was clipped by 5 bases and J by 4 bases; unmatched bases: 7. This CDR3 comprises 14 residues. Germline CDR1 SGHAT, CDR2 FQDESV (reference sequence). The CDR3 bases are TGTGCCAGCAGCCCACAGGGGAGGAGCACTGAAGCTTTCTTT. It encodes CASSPQGRSTEAFF.

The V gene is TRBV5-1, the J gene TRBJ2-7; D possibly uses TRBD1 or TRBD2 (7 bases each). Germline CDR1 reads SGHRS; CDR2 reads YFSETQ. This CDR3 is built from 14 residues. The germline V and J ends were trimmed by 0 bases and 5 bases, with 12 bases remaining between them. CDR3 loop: CASSLVPGGDEQYF. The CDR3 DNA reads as TGCGCCAGCAGCTTGGTTCCAGGGGGGGACGAGCAGTACTTC.

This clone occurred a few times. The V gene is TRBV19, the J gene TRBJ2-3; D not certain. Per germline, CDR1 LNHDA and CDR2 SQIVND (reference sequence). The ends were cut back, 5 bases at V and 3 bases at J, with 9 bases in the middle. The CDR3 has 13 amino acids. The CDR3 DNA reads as TGTGCCAGTAGTCTTCAGTTAACAGATACGCAGTATTTT. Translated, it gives CASSLQLTDTQYF.

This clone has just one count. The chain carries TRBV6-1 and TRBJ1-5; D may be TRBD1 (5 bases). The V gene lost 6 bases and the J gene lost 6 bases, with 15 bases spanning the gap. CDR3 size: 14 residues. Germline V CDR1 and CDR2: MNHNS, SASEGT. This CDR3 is CASRVQGGGQPQHF. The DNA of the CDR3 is TGTGCCAGCAGAGTCCAGGGCGGGGGTCAGCCCCAGCATTTT.